This TCR beta chain was recorded in a study of blood T cells in healthy people across ages. Study-level findings and limits: Higher naive T cell percentage went strongly together with higher TCR beta diversity.

This CDR3 is built from 19 residues. Germline lookup yields CDR1 MNHEY and CDR2 SVGAGI. In the case of this clonotype: Its antigen is unidentified. Compared with germline, one end of the junction differs, possibly owing to a read error.

Sample-barcoded 5' priming and a J-beta primer mix drove a second PCR of 7 to 11 cycles. TCRdb re-analysed the 5' RACE reads in MiXCR, keeping a single row per CDR3 protein. In the table there are roughly 1.4 million distinct CDR3 sequences, around 59% of which are singletons. The sequenced sample was blood. The genes are TRBV6-5 and TRBJ1-5; 12 bases align to TRBD1. The receptor was derived from a man between 18 and 29 years old in good health. DNA for the CDR3: TGTGCCAGCAGTGACTCCGTGATCCGGGACAGGGGGCAAGGTCAGCCCCAGCATTTT. As protein: CASSDSVIRDRGQGQPQHF.